The 30 T cell receptor beta chains reported below all come from one sample, sequenced in a study of T cell responses to AZD1222 COVID-19 vaccine. Only in-frame clones appear in the TCRdb table, and some are missing; sequencing was by immunoSEQ multiplex PCR. This table holds about 55,000 clones, less than 85% found once. This specimen was peripheral blood, taken on day 0 of AZD1222 vaccination. The receptors were sampled from an adult in good health.

This clone appeared a single time. The gene calls are TRBV2 and TRBJ2-1; 8 nucleotides line up with TRBD2. The CDR3 spans 14 residues. The trim removed 1 base at V and 10 bases at J, leaving 6 bases unmatched. Per the germline V gene, CDR1 is SNHLY and CDR2 is FYNNEI. The CDR3 DNA sequence: TGTGCCAGCAGTGAAGGGCTAGCGGGTAACGAGCAGTTCTTC. Its protein product is CASSEGLAGNEQFF.

This clone was seen a handful of times. This rearrangement joins TRBV7-2 to TRBJ1-2, with 7 bases fitting TRBD1. V was pared by 5 bases and J by 2 bases, with 8 bases of the junction left unmatched. Germline V CDR1 and CDR2: SGHTA, FQGNSA. CDR3 size: 15 residues. CDR3 loop: CASSEGQAGNYGYTF. The CDR3 DNA sequence: TGTGCCAGCAGCGAAGGACAGGCGGGAAACTATGGCTACACCTTC.

This clone appeared once. This rearrangement joins TRBV2 to TRBJ2-6; TRBD1 matches at 7 bases. Germline values: CDR1 SNHLY, CDR2 FYNNEI. V dropped 3 bases and J dropped 0; count of bases not matched to a gene: 11. The CDR3 runs 19 residues. The CDR3 loop is CASSELSGTATSGANVLTF. The DNA of the CDR3 is TGTGCCAGCAGTGAGTTATCGGGGACAGCGACCTCTGGGGCCAACGTCCTGACTTTC.

The V call is TRBV12-3 or TRBV12-4, the J call TRBJ1-2, with a tentative D call TRBD1 (5 bases). Trimming stripped 7 bases from V and 5 bases from J, with 11 bases between. CDR3 length: 12 amino acids. The CDR3 spells CASTSGAYGYTF. CDR3 nucleotide sequence: TGTGCCAGCACCTCCGGGGCGTATGGCTACACCTTC.

The rearrangement links TRBV7-2 to TRBJ1-4; D ambiguous. Per germline, CDR1 SGHTA and CDR2 FQGNSA. V dropped 0 bases and J dropped 5 bases, with 13 bases sitting between them. The CDR3 extends over 16 amino acids. CDR3 in amino acids: CASSLASGRGNEKLFF. DNA for the CDR3: TGTGCCAGCAGCTTAGCTTCTGGGAGAGGGAATGAAAAACTGTTTTTT.

The chain uses TRBV28 and TRBJ2-5; possible D gene TRBD2, 7 bases. V dropped 3 bases and J dropped 9 bases, with 20 bases sitting between them. Germline CDR1 and CDR2: MDHEN and SYDVKM. This CDR3 comprises 15 residues. CDR3 sequence: CASSLLAPKGGAQYF. The CDR3 nucleotides are TGTGCCAGCAGTTTGTTAGCGCCCAAGGGGGGGGCCCAGTACTTC.

The genes are TRBV19 and TRBJ1-2; D uncertain. This CDR3 spans 16 amino acids. Germline CDR1 LNHDA, CDR2 SQIVND (reference sequence). With 0 bases removed from V and 2 bases from J, the gap between germline ends came to 13 bases. In DNA form, the CDR3 reads TGTGCCAGTAGTATAGAGGGGAACATGATCAACTATGGCTACACCTTC. Translating gives CASSIEGNMINYGYTF.

The chain uses TRBV27 and TRBJ1-6; 9 bases match TRBD1. Unmatched junction bases numbered 11, after V lost 5 bases and J lost 9 bases. The CDR3 extends over 16 amino acids. Per germline, CDR1 MNHEY and CDR2 SMNVEV (reference sequence). The CDR3 region has the DNA TGTGCCAGCAGTCCAAACAGGGGGCAGGCTGGTTCACCCCTCCACTTT. As protein: CASSPNRGQAGSPLHF.

The rearrangement joins TRBV21-1 to TRBJ2-7; the table calls TRBD2, which could not be checked here. TRBV21-1 is deemed a pseudogene. The CDR3 consists of 14 residues. The CDR3 coding sequence is TGTGCCAGCAACCTCCCGGTTTTGAGCGGGGAGCAGTACTTC. Protein sequence: CASNLPVLSGEQYF.

This clone was seen a handful of times. The genes are TRBV4-1 and TRBJ2-2; D remains ambiguous. The CDR3 contains 18 residues. From germline, CDR1 is MGHRA and CDR2 YSYEKL. V lost 1 base and J lost 5, with 20 bases in between. The DNA of the CDR3 is TGCGCCAGCAGCCAAGCCTGGGGTTCGAGTCGGGCGACCGGGGAGCTGTTTTTT. It specifies CASSQAWGSSRATGELFF.

The V gene is TRBV28, the J gene TRBJ1-2, with a possible D match to TRBD1 (6 bases). Per germline, CDR1 MDHEN and CDR2 SYDVKM. The CDR3 loop spans 14 amino acids. V was shortened by 6 bases and J by 4 bases, with 15 bases between the two germline ends. The CDR3 coding sequence is TGTGCCAGCAGAGCCACCGGGACACCCTATGGCTACACCTTC. This encodes CASRATGTPYGYTF.

The V gene is TRBV6-1, the J gene TRBJ1-3; D gene unclear. Germline V gives CDR1 MNHNS, CDR2 SASEGT. Trimming left V 2 bases short and J 4 bases short, with 6 bases between. The CDR3 has 13 amino acids. CDR3 amino acids: CASSEKGGNTIYF. CDR3 in DNA: TGTGCCAGCAGTGAAAAAGGGGGAAACACCATATATTTT.

The sample holds a few counts of this clone. This sequence joins TRBV11-2 and TRBJ2-1; TRBD2 matches at 10 bases. Trimming cost V 4 bases and J 7 bases; bases outside gene matches: 13. Germline V CDR1 and CDR2: SGHAT, FQNNGV. The CDR3 contains 17 residues. The CDR3, as DNA: TGTGCCAGCAGCTCGCCAGCAGCGGGAGGGCGGGGTAATGAGCAGTTCTTC. It is translated as CASSSPAAGGRGNEQFF.

With regard to this clone: Other DNA sequences in the sample encode the same CDR3. The chain carries TRBV19 and TRBJ2-5; 9 positions agree with TRBD1. V dropped 1 base and J dropped 5; count of bases not matched to a gene: 5. There are 15 residues in the CDR3. The germline CDR1 and CDR2 sequences are LNHDA and SQIVND (reference sequence). In DNA form, the CDR3 reads TGTGCCAGTAGTATAGGTGGGACAGGGACTGAGACCCAGTACTTC. Protein sequence: CASSIGGTGTETQYF. The complete variable domain, with remaining parts taken from reference TRBV19 and TRBJ2-5, reads DGGITQSPKYLFRKEGQNVTLSCEQNLNHDAMYWYRQDPGQGLRLIYYSQIVNDFQKGDIAEGYSVSREKKESFPLTVTSAQKNPTAFYLCASSIGGTGTETQYFGPGTRLLVL.

The chain links TRBV10-3 to TRBJ2-5; 7 bases are shared with TRBD1. J lost 1 base, V lost 10 bases, and 3 bases had no gene match. CDR3 length: 12 amino acids. Germline lookup yields CDR1 ENHRY and CDR2 SYGVKD. The CDR3 DNA follows: TGTGCCACCGGGGACAGCCAAGAGACCCAGTACTTC. Translation: CATGDSQETQYF.

This clone has a single count. The chain uses TRBV14 and TRBJ2-2, with D possibly matching TRBD1 (6 bases). CDR1 is SGHDN, CDR2 FVKESK, per germline. This CDR3 comprises 14 residues. V was pared by 4 bases and J by 3 bases, with 9 bases between. The CDR3 loop is CASSRDIYTGELFF. The CDR3 DNA follows: TGTGCCAGCAGCCGGGACATATACACCGGGGAGCTGTTTTTT.

This chain uses TRBV6-5 with TRBJ1-1; TRBD1 aligns across 8 bases. The CDR3 is 14 amino acids. V was pared by 2 bases and J by 8 bases, with 7 bases of the junction left unmatched. Looked up from germline, CDR1 is MNHEY and CDR2 is SVGAGI. Here the CDR3 reads CASSYELGQAEAFF. CDR3 DNA: TGTGCCAGCAGTTACGAATTGGGACAGGCCGAAGCTTTCTTT.

Written as DNA, the CDR3 is TGTGCCAGCAGTGACGGCGGCCTCTACGAGCAGTACTTC. Residues: CASSDGGLYEQYF. V and J are TRBV25-1 and TRBJ2-7; no firm D call. V was shortened by 3 bases and J by 3 bases, with 9 bases between the two germline ends. This CDR3 spans 13 amino acids. Per the germline V gene, CDR1 is MGHDK and CDR2 is SYGVNS.

The rearrangement joins TRBV4-2 to TRBJ1-6, with D maybe TRBD1 (6 bases). V was cut by 0 bases and J by 9 bases, with 12 bases left in between. CDR1 LGHNA and CDR2 YNFKEQ come from the germline V gene. The CDR3 is made up of 15 amino acids. In nucleotides, the CDR3 is TGTGCCAGCAGCCAAGAACAGGGTTTGAGTTCACCCCTCCACTTT. Its translation: CASSQEQGLSSPLHF.

The chain carries TRBV4-1 and TRBJ1-2; D is unclear. The V and J ends lost 0 bases and 4 bases respectively, with 6 bases between them. The CDR3 covers 13 residues. Germline assignment: CDR1 MGHRA and CDR2 YSYEKL. The CDR3 protein is CASSQEVIYGYTF. CDR3 bases: TGCGCCAGCAGCCAAGAAGTGATCTATGGCTACACCTTC.

The chain has TRBV6-5 and TRBJ1-2; D is undetermined. The CDR3 totals 15 residues. The V gene lost 6 bases and the J gene lost 5 bases, with 19 bases spanning the gap. The germline V gene has CDR1 MNHEY and CDR2 SVGAGI. The CDR3 is CASRNQNKERYGYTF. The CDR3 coding sequence is TGTGCCAGCAGAAACCAAAACAAGGAACGTTATGGCTACACCTTC.

The J gene is TRBJ1-5, the V gene TRBV30; 8 nucleotides match TRBD1. The CDR3 sequence is 13 residues long. V lost 4 bases to trimming and J lost 4 bases; unmatched junction nucleotides: 3. Germline lookup yields CDR1 GTSNPN and CDR2 SVGIG (reference sequence). The CDR3 nucleotides are TGTGCCTGGAAGGACAGGGTTAATCAGCCCCAGCATTTT. It translates to CAWKDRVNQPQHF. The whole variable domain, filled in from reference TRBV30 and TRBJ1-5, reads SQTIHQWPATLVQPVGSPLSLECTVEGTSNPNLYWYRQAAGRGLQLLFYSVGIGQISSEVPQNLSASRPQDRQFILSSKKLLLSDSGFYLCAWKDRVNQPQHFGDGTRLSIL.

This chain links TRBV19 with TRBJ1-2; unclear D gene. V dropped 5 bases and J dropped 8 bases, with 12 bases sitting between them. Germline lookup yields CDR1 LNHDA and CDR2 SQIVND (reference sequence). This CDR3 is 12 amino acids long. CDR3 amino acids: CASSLGHRGYTF. In DNA form, the CDR3 reads TGTGCCAGTAGTCTCGGCCATCGGGGCTACACCTTC.

This clone was picked up a small number of times. V gene TRBV15 combines with J gene TRBJ1-4; maybe TRBD1 (5 bases). The V and J ends lost 8 bases and 0 bases respectively, with 16 bases between them. The germline gives CDR1 LNHNV, CDR2 YYDKDF (reference sequence). The CDR3 runs to 16 residues. The CDR3 DNA follows: TGTGCCACCGGGCCCCGTCAAGGGGCAACTAATGAAAAACTGTTTTTT. Protein product: CATGPRQGATNEKLFF.

This chain connects TRBV2 to TRBJ1-2; possibly TRBD1 for D (5 bases). V lost 2 bases, J lost 1 base, and 14 bases lay in between. CDR1 SNHLY and CDR2 FYNNEI come from the germline V gene. This CDR3 is 16 amino acids long. In nucleotides, the CDR3 is TGTGCCAGCAGTGAATTCCGGGGGGGACTTAACTATGGCTACACCTTC. As protein: CASSEFRGGLNYGYTF.

This chain uses TRBV4-3 with TRBJ2-7; no firm D call. This CDR3 contains 11 residues. Germline V gene sequence: CDR1 LGHNA, CDR2 YSLEER. The germline V and J ends were trimmed by 3 bases and 4 bases, with 4 bases remaining between them. This CDR3 reads CASSHGYEQYF. CDR3 sequence (DNA): TGCGCCAGCAGCCACGGATACGAGCAGTACTTC.

This clone was seen a few times. This chain uses TRBV7-6 with TRBJ2-6; TRBD2 agrees at 10 bases. The germline V gene has CDR1 SGHVS and CDR2 FNYEAQ. The trim removed 5 bases at V and 1 base at J, leaving 11 bases unmatched. The CDR3 spans 19 residues. The CDR3 DNA follows: TGTGCCAGCAGCGCTGGGACTAGCGAAACCCGATCTGGGGCCAACGTCCTGACTTTC. This encodes CASSAGTSETRSGANVLTF.

The chain employs TRBV6-2 or TRBV6-3 and TRBJ2-1; TRBD2 matches at 11 bases. The germline V gene has CDR1 MNHEY and CDR2 SVGEGT. V shed 5 bases and J 3 bases; nucleotides not matched to a gene: 6. This CDR3 contains 16 residues. The CDR3 protein is CASSTPTSGNYNEQFF. The CDR3 nucleotides read TGTGCCAGCAGTACCCCGACTAGCGGGAACTACAATGAGCAGTTCTTC.

The rearrangement links TRBV6-1 to TRBJ1-5, with D perhaps TRBD1 (6 bases). V lost 1 base and J 3 bases, leaving 13 bases between the germline ends. The germline V gene has CDR1 MNHNS and CDR2 SASEGT. The CDR3 runs to 16 residues. CDR3 loop: CASSEDTGRTNQPQHF. Written as DNA, the CDR3 is TGTGCCAGCAGTGAAGACACAGGGAGGACCAATCAGCCCCAGCATTTT.

This chain uses TRBV6-5 with TRBJ1-1; D unresolved. The germline V gene encodes CDR1 MNHEY and CDR2 SVGAGI. Trimming stripped 0 bases from V and 7 bases from J, with 9 bases between. The CDR3 covers 13 residues. The CDR3 nucleotides read TGTGCCAGCAGTTACTCGAGGTGGGGTGAAGCTTTCTTT. Protein sequence: CASSYSRWGEAFF.